Below are 11 T cell receptor beta chains sequenced from a single sample in a study of blood T cells in healthy people across ages. Using a J-beta primer mix together with a sample-barcoded 5' primer, a second PCR was run for 7 to 11 cycles. One entry per CDR3 protein, called by TCRdb with MiXCR from the 5' RACE reads. The repertoire holds about 1.7 million distinct CDR3 sequences, with 28% as singletons. The specimen was blood. The receptors derive from a woman in her twenties or thirties in good health.

This clonotype was seen more than once but under ten times. The CDR3 sequence: CASSPGQGRGYGYTF. Here the CDR3 DNA reads TGTGCCAGCAGCCCCGGACAGGGGAGGGGCTATGGCTACACCTTC. The chain links TRBV7-2 to TRBJ1-2; 9 positions match TRBD1. Losses at the gene ends were 5 bases for V and 4 bases for J; bases not matched to a gene: 8. The germline gives CDR1 SGHTA, CDR2 FQGNSA. The CDR3 totals 15 residues.

The table lists this clonotype with a few counts. The chain uses TRBV7-2 and TRBJ1-4; TRBD1 might be the D (5 bases). The V end lost 1 base, the J end lost 3 bases, and 9 bases lay between the germline ends. The CDR3 runs to 15 residues. Germline lookup yields CDR1 SGHTA and CDR2 FQGNSA. CDR3: CASSLEGLSNEKLFF. The CDR3 DNA sequence: TGTGCCAGCAGCTTAGAGGGGCTCTCTAATGAAAAACTGTTTTTT.

This chain connects TRBV5-1 to TRBJ2-7; D is possibly TRBD2 (6 bases). With the DNA end fitting TRBJ2-5 better, the J assignment may be wrong. CDR1 and CDR2 (germline): SGHRS, YFSETQ. The CDR3 runs to 16 residues. The CDR3 protein is CASRRESTPGMETQYF. In DNA, the CDR3 is TGCGCCAGCCGACGGGAGTCCACTCCAGGGATGGAGACCCAGTACTTC.

The chain recombines TRBV7-3 with TRBJ2-7; D remains ambiguous. Germline CDR1 reads SGHTA; CDR2 reads FQGTGA. Trimming took 1 base from V and 6 from J, leaving 10 bases between them. The CDR3 is 13 amino acids. The CDR3 loop reads CASSLNMLAEQYF. DNA of the CDR3: TGTGCCAGCAGCTTAAACATGCTGGCCGAGCAGTACTTC.

The chain joins TRBV20-1 to TRBJ2-5; no definite D call. Germline CDR1 reads DFQATT; CDR2 reads SNEGSKA (reference sequence). This CDR3 comprises 13 residues. The V and J ends lost 6 bases and 2 bases respectively, with 13 bases between them. The CDR3 sequence: CSAPLDQQETQYF. The CDR3 nucleotides are TGCAGTGCCCCTTTAGACCAGCAAGAGACCCAGTACTTC.

This chain links TRBV27 with TRBJ2-7; 9 nucleotides match TRBD1. J lost 5 bases, V lost 8 bases, and 7 bases had no gene match. The CDR3 has 13 amino acids. Germline V gene data show CDR1 as MNHEY and CDR2 as SMNVEV (reference sequence). CDR3 in amino acids: CASSWTGENEQYF. The CDR3 nucleotides are TGTGCCAGCTCCTGGACAGGGGAGAACGAGCAGTACTTC.

This clonotype was seen a few times. In DNA form, the CDR3 reads TGCAGCGTTGCCGGGACGGCTGGTCAGCCCCAGCATTTT. The encoded protein is CSVAGTAGQPQHF. The chain employs TRBV29-1 and TRBJ1-5; a weak D match, TRBD1 (5 bases). Germline lookup yields CDR1 SQVTM and CDR2 ANQGSEA. The CDR3 has 13 amino acids. V lost 4 bases, J lost 6 bases, and 13 bases lay in between. Together with reference TRBV29-1 and TRBJ1-5, the CDR3 gives the full variable domain: SAVISQKPSRDICQRGTSLTIQCQVDSQVTMMFWYRQQPGQSLTLIATANQGSEATYESGFVIDKFPISRPNLTFSTLTVSNMSPEDSSIYLCSVAGTAGQPQHFGDGTRLSIL.

A few counts support this clonotype. The chain recombines TRBV11-2 with TRBJ2-5; 11 bases are a match to TRBD2. TRBJ2-7 explains the end of the DNA better; the J call may be wrong. Per germline, CDR1 SGHAT and CDR2 FQNNGV. The CDR3 contains 15 residues. The CDR3 coding sequence is TGTGCCAGCAGCGACCCACTAGCGGGAGTCTACGAGCAGTACTTC. As protein: CASSDPLAGVYEQYF.

The chain is built from TRBV20-1 and TRBJ2-7; 8 positions agree with TRBD1. The CDR3 length is 15 residues. The J segment lost 3 bases and the V segment lost 2 bases, leaving 9 bases of the junction unmatched. The germline V gene encodes CDR1 DFQATT and CDR2 SNEGSKA (reference sequence). The CDR3 nucleotides read TGCAGTGCTAGACTCACAGGGGGAGTCGGCTACGAGCAGTACTTC. Residues: CSARLTGGVGYEQYF.

This chain uses TRBV29-1 with TRBJ2-7; weak D call: TRBD1 (5 bases). The ends were cut back, 5 bases at V and 2 bases at J, with 13 bases in the middle. Germline CDR1 SQVTM, CDR2 ANQGSEA. The length of the CDR3 is 13 residues. The CDR3 is CSVRPGPTYEQYF. The CDR3 DNA is TGCAGCGTTCGTCCAGGGCCAACCTACGAGCAGTACTTC.

This clonotype was seen at least ten times. The V call is TRBV4-1, the J call TRBJ2-5; a weak D match, TRBD2 (8 bases). With 7 bases removed from V and 2 bases from J, the gap between germline ends came to 20 bases. CDR1 and CDR2 from the germline V gene are MGHRA and YSYEKL. This CDR3 spans 16 amino acids. The CDR3 DNA reads TGCGCCAGCAAGCAGGGGACAGCGGGAGAACAAGAGACCCAGTACTTC. Translation: CASKQGTAGEQETQYF.